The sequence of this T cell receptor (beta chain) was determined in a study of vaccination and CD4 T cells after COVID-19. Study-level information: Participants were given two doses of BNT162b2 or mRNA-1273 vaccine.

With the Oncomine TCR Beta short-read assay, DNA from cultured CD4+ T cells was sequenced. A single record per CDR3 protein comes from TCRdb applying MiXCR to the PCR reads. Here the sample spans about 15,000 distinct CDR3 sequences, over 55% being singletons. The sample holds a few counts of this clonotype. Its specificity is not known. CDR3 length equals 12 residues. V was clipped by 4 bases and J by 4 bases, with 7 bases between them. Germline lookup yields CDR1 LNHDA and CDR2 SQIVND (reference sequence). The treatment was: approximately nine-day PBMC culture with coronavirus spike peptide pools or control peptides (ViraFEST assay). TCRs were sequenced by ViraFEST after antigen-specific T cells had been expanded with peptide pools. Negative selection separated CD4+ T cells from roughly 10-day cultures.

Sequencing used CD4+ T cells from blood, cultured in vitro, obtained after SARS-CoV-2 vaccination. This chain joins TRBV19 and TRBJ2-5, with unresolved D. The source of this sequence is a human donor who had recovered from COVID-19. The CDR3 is CASSTPPETQYF. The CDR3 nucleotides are TGTGCCAGTAGTACCCCCCCAGAGACCCAGTACTTC.